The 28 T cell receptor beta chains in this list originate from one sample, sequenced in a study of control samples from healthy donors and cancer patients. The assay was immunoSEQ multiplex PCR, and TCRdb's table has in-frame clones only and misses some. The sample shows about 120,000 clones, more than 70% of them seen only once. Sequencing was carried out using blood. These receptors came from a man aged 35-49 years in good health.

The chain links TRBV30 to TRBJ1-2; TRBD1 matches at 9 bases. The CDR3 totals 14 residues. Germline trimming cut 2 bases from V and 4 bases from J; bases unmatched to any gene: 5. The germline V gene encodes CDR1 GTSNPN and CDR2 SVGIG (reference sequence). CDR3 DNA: TGTGCCTGGAGTTCACAGGGGGCTATCTATGGCTACACCTTC. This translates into CAWSSQGAIYGYTF.

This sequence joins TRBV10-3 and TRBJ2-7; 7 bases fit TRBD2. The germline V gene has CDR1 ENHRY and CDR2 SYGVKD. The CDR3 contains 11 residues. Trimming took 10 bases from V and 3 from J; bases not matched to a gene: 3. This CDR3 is CATAGDYEQYF. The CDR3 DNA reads TGTGCCACCGCGGGGGACTACGAGCAGTACTTC.

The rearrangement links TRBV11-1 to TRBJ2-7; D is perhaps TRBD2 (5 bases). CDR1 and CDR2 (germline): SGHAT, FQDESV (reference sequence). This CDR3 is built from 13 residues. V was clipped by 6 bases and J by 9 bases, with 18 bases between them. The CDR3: CASSNRAYEGQYF. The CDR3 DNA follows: TGTGCCAGCAGTAATAGGGCCTACGAGGGGCAGTACTTC.

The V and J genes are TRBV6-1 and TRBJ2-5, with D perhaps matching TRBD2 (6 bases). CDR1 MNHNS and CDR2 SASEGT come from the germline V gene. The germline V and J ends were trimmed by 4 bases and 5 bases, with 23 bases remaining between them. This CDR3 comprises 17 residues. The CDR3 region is CASSGTPYMGLGETQYF. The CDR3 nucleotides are TGTGCCAGCAGTGGAACTCCATACATGGGACTTGGGGAGACCCAGTACTTC.

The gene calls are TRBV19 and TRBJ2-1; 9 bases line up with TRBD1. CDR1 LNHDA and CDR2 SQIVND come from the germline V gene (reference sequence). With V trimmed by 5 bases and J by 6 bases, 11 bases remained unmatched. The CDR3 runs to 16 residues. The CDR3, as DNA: TGTGCCAGTAGTGACTTAGGACAGGGGTCGAGCAATGAGCAGTTCTTC. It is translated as CASSDLGQGSSNEQFF. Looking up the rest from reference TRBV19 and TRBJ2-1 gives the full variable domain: DGGITQSPKYLFRKEGQNVTLSCEQNLNHDAMYWYRQDPGQGLRLIYYSQIVNDFQKGDIAEGYSVSREKKESFPLTVTSAQKNPTAFYLCASSDLGQGSSNEQFFGPGTRLTVL.

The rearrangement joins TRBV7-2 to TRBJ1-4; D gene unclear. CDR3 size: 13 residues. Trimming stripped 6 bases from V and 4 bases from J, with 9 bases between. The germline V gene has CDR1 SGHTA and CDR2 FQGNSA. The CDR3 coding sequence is TGTGCCAGCAGAAGGGCGGTTAATGAAAAACTGTTTTTT. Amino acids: CASRRAVNEKLFF.

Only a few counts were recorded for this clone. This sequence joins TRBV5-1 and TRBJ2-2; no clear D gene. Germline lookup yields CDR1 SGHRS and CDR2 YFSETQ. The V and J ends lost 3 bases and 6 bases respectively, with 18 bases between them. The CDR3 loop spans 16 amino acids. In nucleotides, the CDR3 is TGCGCCAGCAGCTACCAAAGAACAACGTCGTCCGGGGAGCTGTTTTTT. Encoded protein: CASSYQRTTSSGELFF.

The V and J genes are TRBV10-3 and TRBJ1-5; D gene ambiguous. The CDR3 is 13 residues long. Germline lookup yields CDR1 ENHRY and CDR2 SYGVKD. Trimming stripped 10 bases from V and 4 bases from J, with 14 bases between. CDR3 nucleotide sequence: TGTGCCAATCAGGCAATACCTAATCAGCCCCAGCATTTT. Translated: CANQAIPNQPQHF.

CDR3 in amino acids: CASSLGREGGQIPQYF. The DNA for the CDR3 is TGCGCCAGCAGCCTCGGCAGGGAAGGGGGCCAGATCCCGCAGTATTTT. The chain recombines TRBV10-2 with TRBJ2-3; 7 nucleotides agree with TRBD1. Germline trimming cut 6 bases from V and 10 bases from J; bases unmatched to any gene: 19. Germline assignment: CDR1 WSHSY and CDR2 SAAADI. The CDR3 contains 16 residues.

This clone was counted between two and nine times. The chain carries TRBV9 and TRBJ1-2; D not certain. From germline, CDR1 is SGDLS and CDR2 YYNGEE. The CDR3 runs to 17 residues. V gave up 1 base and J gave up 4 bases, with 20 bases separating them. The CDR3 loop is CASSVNPVSAKGYGYTF. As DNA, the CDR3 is TGTGCCAGCAGCGTAAACCCCGTAAGTGCAAAAGGCTATGGCTACACCTTC.

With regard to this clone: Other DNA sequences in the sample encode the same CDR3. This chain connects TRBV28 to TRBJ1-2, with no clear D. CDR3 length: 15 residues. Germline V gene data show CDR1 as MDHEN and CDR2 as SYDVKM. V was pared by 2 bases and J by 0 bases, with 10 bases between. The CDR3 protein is CASSLLGSTNYGYTF. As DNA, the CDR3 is TGTGCCAGCAGTTTACTGGGAAGTACTAACTATGGCTACACCTTC.

CDR3 sequence (DNA): TGCGCCAGTCAGGACAAAAACATTCAGTACTTC. It translates to CASQDKNIQYF. The rearrangement links TRBV5-1 to TRBJ2-4; D is ambiguous. The germline gives CDR1 SGHRS, CDR2 YFSETQ. CDR3 length: 11 amino acids. The V and J ends lost 8 bases and 3 bases respectively, with 6 bases between them. The full variable domain, its missing parts supplied by reference TRBV5-1 and TRBJ2-4, is KAGVTQTPRYLIKTRGQQVTLSCSPISGHRSVSWYQQTPGQGLQFLFEYFSETQRNKGNFPGRFSGRQFSNSRSEMNVSTLELGDSALYLCASQDKNIQYFGAGTRLSVL.

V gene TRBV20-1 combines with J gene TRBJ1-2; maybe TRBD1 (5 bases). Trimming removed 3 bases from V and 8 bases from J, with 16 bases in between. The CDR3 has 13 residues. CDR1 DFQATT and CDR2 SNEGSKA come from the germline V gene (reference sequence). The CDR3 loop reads CSASPGWEWGYTF. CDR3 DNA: TGCAGTGCTAGTCCAGGGTGGGAGTGGGGCTACACCTTC.

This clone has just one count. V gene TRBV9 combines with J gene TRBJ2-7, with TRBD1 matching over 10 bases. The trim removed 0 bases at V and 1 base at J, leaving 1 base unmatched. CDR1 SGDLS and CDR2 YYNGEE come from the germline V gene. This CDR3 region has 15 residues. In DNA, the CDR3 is TGTGCCAGCAGCGTAGGGGACAGGGGTTCCTACGAGCAGTACTTC. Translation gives CASSVGDRGSYEQYF.

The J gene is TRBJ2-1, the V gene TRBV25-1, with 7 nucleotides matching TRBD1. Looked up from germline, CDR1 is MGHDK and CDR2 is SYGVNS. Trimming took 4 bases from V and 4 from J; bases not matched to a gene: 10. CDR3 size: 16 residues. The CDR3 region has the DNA TGTGCCAGCAGTGGCCGACAGGGCCGGCGGTACAATGAGCAGTTCTTC. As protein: CASSGRQGRRYNEQFF.

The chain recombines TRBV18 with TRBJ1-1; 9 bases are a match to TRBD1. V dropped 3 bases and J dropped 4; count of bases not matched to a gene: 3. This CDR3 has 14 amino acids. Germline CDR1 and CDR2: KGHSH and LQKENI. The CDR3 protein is CASSPDRGGTEAFF. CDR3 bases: TGTGCCAGCTCACCGGACAGGGGAGGCACTGAAGCTTTCTTT.

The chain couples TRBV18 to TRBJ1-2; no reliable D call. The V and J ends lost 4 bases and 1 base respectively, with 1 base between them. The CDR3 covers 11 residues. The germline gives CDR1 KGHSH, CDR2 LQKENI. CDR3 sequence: CASSLNYGYTF. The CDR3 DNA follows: TGTGCCAGCTCACTTAACTATGGCTACACCTTC.

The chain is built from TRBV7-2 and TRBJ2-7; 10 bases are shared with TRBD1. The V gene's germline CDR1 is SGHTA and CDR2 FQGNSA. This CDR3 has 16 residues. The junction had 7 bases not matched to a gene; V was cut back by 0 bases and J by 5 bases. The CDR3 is CASSLARGQGSHEQYF. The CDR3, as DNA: TGTGCCAGCAGCTTAGCGCGGGGACAGGGGTCCCACGAGCAGTACTTC.

CDR3 amino acids: CASSGARGGGQPQHF. CDR3 sequence (DNA): TGTGCCAGCAGTGGGGCCAGGGGAGGGGGACAGCCCCAGCATTTT. The rearrangement uses TRBV2 and TRBJ1-5; a weak D match, TRBD1 (6 bases). The CDR3 runs 15 residues. Germline V gives CDR1 SNHLY, CDR2 FYNNEI. Trimming stripped 4 bases from V and 7 bases from J, with 17 bases between.

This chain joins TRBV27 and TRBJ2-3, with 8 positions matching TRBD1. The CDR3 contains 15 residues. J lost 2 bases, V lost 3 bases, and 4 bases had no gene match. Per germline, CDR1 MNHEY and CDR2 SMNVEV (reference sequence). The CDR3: CASSLQGAYTDTQYF. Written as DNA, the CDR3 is TGTGCCAGCAGTTTGCAGGGGGCATACACAGATACGCAGTATTTT.

CDR3 residues: CASSQGKGLGDVNSPLHF. The DNA of the CDR3 is TGCGCCAGCAGCCAAGGAAAAGGGTTAGGGGATGTAAATTCACCCCTCCACTTT. V usage is TRBV4-3 and J usage is TRBJ1-6; perhaps TRBD1 as D (5 bases). Germline assignment: CDR1 LGHNA and CDR2 YSLEER. Trimming pared 1 base from V and 7 bases from J, leaving 20 bases between. This CDR3 is built from 18 residues.

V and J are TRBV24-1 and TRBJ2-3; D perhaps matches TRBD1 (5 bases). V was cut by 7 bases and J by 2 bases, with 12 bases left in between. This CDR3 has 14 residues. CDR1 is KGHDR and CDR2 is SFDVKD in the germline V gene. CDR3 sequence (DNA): TGTGCCACCAGCCAGGGTAGTCTCACAGATACGCAGTATTTT. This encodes CATSQGSLTDTQYF.

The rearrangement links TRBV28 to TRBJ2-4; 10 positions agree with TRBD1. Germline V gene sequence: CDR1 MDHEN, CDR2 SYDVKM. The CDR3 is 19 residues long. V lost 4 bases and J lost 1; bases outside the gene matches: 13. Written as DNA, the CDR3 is TGTGCCAGCAGTTCCCTAGGGGGACAGGGGAGAGGGGCCAAAAACATTCAGTACTTC. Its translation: CASSSLGGQGRGAKNIQYF. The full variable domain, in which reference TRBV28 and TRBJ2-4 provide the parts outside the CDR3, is DVKVTQSSRYLVKRTGEKVFLECVQDMDHENMFWYRQDPGLGLRLIYFSYDVKMKEKGDIPEGYSVSREKKERFSLILESASTNQTSMYLCASSSLGGQGRGAKNIQYFGAGTRLSVL.

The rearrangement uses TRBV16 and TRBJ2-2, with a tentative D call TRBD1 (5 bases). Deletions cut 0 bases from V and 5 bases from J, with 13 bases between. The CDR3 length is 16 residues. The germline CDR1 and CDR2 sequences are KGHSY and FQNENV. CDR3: CASSQSNQGETGELFF. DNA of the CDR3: TGTGCCAGCAGCCAATCAAATCAGGGTGAGACCGGGGAGCTGTTTTTT. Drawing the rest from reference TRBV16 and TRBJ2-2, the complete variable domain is GEEVAQTPKHLVRGEGQKAKLYCAPIKGHSYVFWYQQVLKNEFKFLISFQNENVFDETGMPKERFSAKCLPNSPCSLEIQATKLEDSAVYFCASSQSNQGETGELFFGEGSRLTVL.

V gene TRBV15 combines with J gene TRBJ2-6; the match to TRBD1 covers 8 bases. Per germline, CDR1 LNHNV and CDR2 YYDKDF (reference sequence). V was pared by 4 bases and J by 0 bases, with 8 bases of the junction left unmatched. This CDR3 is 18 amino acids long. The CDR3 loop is CATSTRTGRFSGANVLTF. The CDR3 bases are TGTGCCACCAGCACTAGGACAGGGCGATTCTCTGGGGCCAACGTCCTGACTTTC.

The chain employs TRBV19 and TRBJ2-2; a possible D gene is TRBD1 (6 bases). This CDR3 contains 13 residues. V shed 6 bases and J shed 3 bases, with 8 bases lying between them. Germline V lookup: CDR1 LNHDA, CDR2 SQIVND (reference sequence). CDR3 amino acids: CASRGTYTGELFF. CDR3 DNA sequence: TGTGCCAGTAGGGGGACATACACCGGGGAGCTGTTTTTT.

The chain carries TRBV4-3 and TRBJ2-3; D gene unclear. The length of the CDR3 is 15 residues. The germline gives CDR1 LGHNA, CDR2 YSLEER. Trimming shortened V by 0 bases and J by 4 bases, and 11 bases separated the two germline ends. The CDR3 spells CASSQEKHGSDTQYF. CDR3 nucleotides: TGCGCCAGCAGCCAAGAGAAACATGGATCAGATACGCAGTATTTT.

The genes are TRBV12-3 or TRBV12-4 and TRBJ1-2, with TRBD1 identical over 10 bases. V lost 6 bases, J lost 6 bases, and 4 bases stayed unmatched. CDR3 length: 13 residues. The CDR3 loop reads CASRTGGANGYTF. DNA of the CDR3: TGTGCCAGCAGGACAGGGGGCGCAAATGGCTACACCTTC.